This TCR beta chain is from a study of T cell changes during pregnancy in multiple sclerosis. Sequenced by immunoSEQ multiplex PCR; TCRdb stores in-frame clones only, minus some. The sample holds just under 95,000 clones, approximately 92% seen once. Per germline, CDR1 SGHRS and CDR2 YFSETQ. The V gene end was trimmed by 4 bases and the J gene end by 6 bases; junction bases not matched to a gene: 11. This CDR3 comprises 15 residues. The genes are TRBV5-1 and TRBJ2-3; 7 nucleotides match TRBD1. This sample comprised peripheral blood, obtained in the first trimester of pregnancy. The source of this sequence is a female donor with multiple sclerosis, enrolled in a pregnancy study. The CDR3 is CASSILRDSADTQYF. The CDR3 DNA follows: TGCGCCAGCAGCATTCTCCGGGACAGCGCGGATACGCAGTATTTT.